This T cell receptor (beta chain) was retrieved from a study of OX40 agonist ivuxolimab in advanced cancers. Turning to the overall study: The costimulatory receptor OX40 (CD134) was targeted by ivuxolimab, a fully human IgG2 agonistic monoclonal antibody. Intravenous ivuxolimab was administered to patients every 2 weeks at six dose levels: 0.01, 0.1, 0.3, 1.5, 3 and 10 mg/kg. Of the approximately 54 patients in dose escalation, 19 had hepatocellular carcinoma, approximately 15 had melanoma, 9 had renal cell carcinoma and 9 had head and neck cancer. In the dose-escalation cohort, roughly 82% of patients were male, and the mean age was around 65 years with a range of about 20 to 80. Prior anti-PD-1, anti-PD-L1 or anti-CTLA-4 therapy was permitted, and approximately 40% of dose-escalation patients had received checkpoint inhibitors. Partial responses occurred in three dose-escalation patients: two with cutaneous melanoma and one with hepatocellular carcinoma. Peripheral TCRbeta sequencing was intended to test whether TCR sequence diversity was altered and clonal T-cell expansion was caused by ivuxolimab. The paper reports the monotherapy dose-escalation portion (N = 52 patients) of the phase I ivuxolimab trial.

To sequence the TCRbeta CDR3 region, genomic DNA was isolated from the sorted cells. TCRbeta CDR3 regions were sequenced using the immunoSEQ Assay. This immuneACCESS table, as held by TCRdb, lists in-frame sequences with V and J called but not all clones. Of the missing ones, under half trace to an unresolved V gene in checked studies; the others have no known cause. In this sample the table shows approximately 74,000 clones, roughly 78% of which occur a single time. Together, the top ten hold approximately 5% of the sample. Via the germline V gene, CDR1 is SGHAT and CDR2 FQNNGV. From V the trimming removes 0 bases and from J it removes 14 bases, while the gene matches leave 8 bases of the junction unaccounted for. The CDR3, from cysteine to phenylalanine, totals 14 residues. CDR3 DNA is the only sequence kept; it has 42 bases, read in frame from the first base. Results the study describes overall, beyond this receptor: In partial responders in the 0.1-3.0 mg/kg groups, normalized peripheral clonal expansion was found to be among the lowest, especially among CD8+ T cells. At doses from 0.1 to 3.0 mg/kg, clonal expansion was seen in both CD4+ and CD8+ blood T cells between baseline and week 6. After ivuxolimab, expanded clones were on average more numerous among CD8+ T cells than among CD4+ T cells. Low levels of normalized T-cell clonal expansion were also seen in some nonresponding patients. The antigen specificity of the clonally expanded peripheral T cells was not determined.

This clone is a singleton in its sample. It lacks a known antigen. Base qualities are not provided; no much larger clone lies one nucleotide away. The trial excluded patients who had a history of autoimmune disease or were on systemic immunosuppression. In every dose cohort, peripheral blood was drawn for TCR sequencing at baseline, cycle 4 day 1, and cycle 7 day 1. Samples were obtained from an open-label, multicenter, first-in-human phase I dose-escalation trial of ivuxolimab. Adults with locally advanced or metastatic head and neck squamous cell, hepatocellular, melanoma or renal cell carcinoma were enrolled in the trial. Before TCR sequencing, CD4+ T cells and CD8+ T cells were sorted from peripheral blood as separate populations.

The rearrangement combines TRBV11-2 with TRBJ2-1, and 9 junctional nucleotides match TRBD2. The sequences come from CD4+ or CD8+ T cells sorted from blood, collected in a trial of the OX40 agonist ivuxolimab. This receptor was identified in an adult with an advanced solid tumor such as melanoma, head and neck, liver or kidney cancer. The nucleotides are TGTGCCAGCAGCTTAGATCCGGGACTAGCACGAAAGTTCTTC. Translation gives CASSLDPGLARKFF.